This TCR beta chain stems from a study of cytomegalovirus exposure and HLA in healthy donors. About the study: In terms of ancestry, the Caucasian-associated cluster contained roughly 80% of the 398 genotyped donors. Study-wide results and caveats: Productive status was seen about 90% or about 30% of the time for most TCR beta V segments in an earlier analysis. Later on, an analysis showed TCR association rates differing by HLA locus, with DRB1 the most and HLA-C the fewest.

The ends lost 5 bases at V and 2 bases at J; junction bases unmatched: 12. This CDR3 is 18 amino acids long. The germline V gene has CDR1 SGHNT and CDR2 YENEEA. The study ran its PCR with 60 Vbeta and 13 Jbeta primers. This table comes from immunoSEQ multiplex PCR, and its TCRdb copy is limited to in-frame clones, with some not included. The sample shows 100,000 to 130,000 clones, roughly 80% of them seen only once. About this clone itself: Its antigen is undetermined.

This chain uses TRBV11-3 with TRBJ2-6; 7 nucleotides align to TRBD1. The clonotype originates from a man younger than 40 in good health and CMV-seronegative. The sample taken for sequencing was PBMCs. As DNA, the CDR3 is TGTGCCAGCAGCCTGGGTGACAGGGTACTACCTGGGGCCAACGTCCTGACTTTC. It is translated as CASSLGDRVLPGANVLTF.